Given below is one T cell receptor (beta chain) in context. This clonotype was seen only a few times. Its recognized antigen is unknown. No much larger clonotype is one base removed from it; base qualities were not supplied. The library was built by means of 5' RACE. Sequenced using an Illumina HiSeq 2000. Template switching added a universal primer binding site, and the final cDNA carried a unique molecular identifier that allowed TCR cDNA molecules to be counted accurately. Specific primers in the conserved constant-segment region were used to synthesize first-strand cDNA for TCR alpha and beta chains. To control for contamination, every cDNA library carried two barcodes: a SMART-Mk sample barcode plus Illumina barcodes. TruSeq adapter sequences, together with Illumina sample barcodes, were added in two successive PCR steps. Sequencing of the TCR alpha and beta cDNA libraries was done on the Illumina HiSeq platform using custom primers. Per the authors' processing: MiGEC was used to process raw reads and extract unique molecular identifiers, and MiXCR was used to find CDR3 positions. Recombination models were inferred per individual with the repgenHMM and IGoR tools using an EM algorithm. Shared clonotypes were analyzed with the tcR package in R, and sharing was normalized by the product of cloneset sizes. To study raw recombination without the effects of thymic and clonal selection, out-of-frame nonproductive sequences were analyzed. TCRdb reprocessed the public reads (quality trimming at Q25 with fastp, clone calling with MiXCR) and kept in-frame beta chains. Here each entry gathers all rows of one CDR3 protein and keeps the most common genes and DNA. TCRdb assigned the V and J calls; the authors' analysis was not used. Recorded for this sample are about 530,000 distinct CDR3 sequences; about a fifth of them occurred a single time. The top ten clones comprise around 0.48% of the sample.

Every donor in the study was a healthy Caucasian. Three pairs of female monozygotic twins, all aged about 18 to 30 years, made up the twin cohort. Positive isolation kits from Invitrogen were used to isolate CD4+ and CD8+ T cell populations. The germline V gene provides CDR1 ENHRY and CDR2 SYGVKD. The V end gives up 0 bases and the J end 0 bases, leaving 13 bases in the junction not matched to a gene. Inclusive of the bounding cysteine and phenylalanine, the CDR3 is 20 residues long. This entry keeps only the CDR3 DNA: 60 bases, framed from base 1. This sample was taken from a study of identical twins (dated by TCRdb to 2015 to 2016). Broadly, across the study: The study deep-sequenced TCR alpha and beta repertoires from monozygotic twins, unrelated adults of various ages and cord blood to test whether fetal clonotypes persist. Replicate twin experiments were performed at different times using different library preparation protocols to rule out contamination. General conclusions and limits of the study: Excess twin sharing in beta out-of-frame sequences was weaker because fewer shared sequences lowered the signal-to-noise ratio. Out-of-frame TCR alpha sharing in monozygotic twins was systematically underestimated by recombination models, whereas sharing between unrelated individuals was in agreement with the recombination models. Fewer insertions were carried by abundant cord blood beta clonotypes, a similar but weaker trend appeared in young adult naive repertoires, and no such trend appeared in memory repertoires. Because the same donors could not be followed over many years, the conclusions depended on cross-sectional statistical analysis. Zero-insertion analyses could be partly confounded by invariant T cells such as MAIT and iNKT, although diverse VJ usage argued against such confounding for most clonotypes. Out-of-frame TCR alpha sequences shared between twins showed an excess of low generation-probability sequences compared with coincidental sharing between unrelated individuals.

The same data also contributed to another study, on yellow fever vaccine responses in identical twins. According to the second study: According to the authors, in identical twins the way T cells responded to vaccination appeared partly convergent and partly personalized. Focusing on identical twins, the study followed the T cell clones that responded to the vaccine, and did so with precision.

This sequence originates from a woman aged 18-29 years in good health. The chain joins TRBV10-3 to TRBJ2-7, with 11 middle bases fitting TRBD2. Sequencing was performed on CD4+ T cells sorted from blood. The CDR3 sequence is CAISESRLAGKFPYSYEQYF. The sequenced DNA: TGTGCCATCAGTGAGTCCCGACTAGCGGGGAAGTTCCCTTACTCCTACGAGCAGTACTTC.